The source of this T cell receptor beta chain is a study of brain T cells in children with intractable seizures. Concerning this clone: The antigen remains unidentified.

This sample's time point: blood from clinic visit 5 months post-surgery; TSC patient then seizure free. Surgery cases with the highest brain T cell transcript signatures were chosen for sequencing. Before surgery, patients took at least one anti-epileptic drug. Here immunoSEQ multiplex PCR was the method, and the copy in TCRdb shows in-frame clones only, minus some. The sample has hundreds of thousands of clones, roughly 93% seen once; the top ten hold around 5%. Study-level points and caveats: Pre- and post-surgery blood differed in depth, so pre-surgery absences may be undersampling. Viral specificity was inferred only from CDR3 similarity; HCMV serostatus was unknown.

Between the trimmed V and J ends, which lost 0 bases and 6 bases, there was a span of 9 bases. The CDR3 has 14 residues. Germline loops: CDR1 SGHTA, CDR2 FQGTGA. The V call is TRBV7-3, the J call TRBJ2-1; no clear D. This TCR derives from a boy less than two years old with tuberous sclerosis and intractable seizures. This specimen was peripheral blood, taken about 5 months after surgery. In DNA, the CDR3 is TGTGCCAGCAGCTTAACTCGATTCCCCAATGAGCAGTTCTTC. It codes for CASSLTRFPNEQFF.